This is a list of T cell receptor beta chains from one sample in a study of T-cell reconstitution after alpha-beta-depleted transplantation in children. TCRdb reprocessed the PCR reads with MiXCR, giving one entry per CDR3 protein. The sample lists about 150,000 distinct CDR3 sequences, around 10% occurring once. The sequencing here drew on PBMCs, taken before TCRalphabeta/CD19-depleted stem cell transplant. The receptors shown here come from a boy aged 2 to 10 with acute myeloid leukemia, due to receive a stem cell transplant. Each CDR3 is given with its conserved first and last residue. Fields, in order: clone size, V gene, D gene, CDR3 length, J gene, CDR3 protein, CDR3 DNA. D genes are given only for firm matches. Expanded clones are given a class, and other clones once, few, many or no size at all.

>many|TRBV12-3/TRBV12-4|.|17|TRBJ2-7
CASSLDGWSPGSYEQYF
TGTGCCAGCAGTTTGGATGGCTGGTCCCCGGGATCCTACGAGCAGTACTTC
>.|TRBV14|.|17|TRBJ2-7
CASSQVGRWAGAYEQYF
TGTGCCAGCAGCCAAGTGGGCCGTTGGGCAGGAGCGTACGAGCAGTACTTC
>many|TRBV15|.|14|TRBJ1-3
CATSRPSDGNTIYF
TGTGCCACCAGCAGACCTAGCGACGGAAACACCATATATTTT
>many|TRBV19|TRBD1|14|TRBJ1-4
CASSIGQGSEKLFF
TGTGCCAGTAGTATTGGACAGGGAAGTGAAAAACTGTTTTTT
>.|TRBV3-1|TRBD2|17|TRBJ2-1
CACSPGTSGGNYNEQFF
TGTGCCTGCTCCCCAGGCACTAGCGGGGGCAACTACAATGAGCAGTTCTTC
>many|TRBV20-1|.|12|TRBJ1-3
CSARDQGNTIYF
TGCAGTGCTAGAGATCAAGGAAACACCATATATTTT
>many|TRBV6-1|.|15|TRBJ2-3
CASSEGPTWADTQYF
TGTGCCAGCAGTGAAGGACCTACGTGGGCAGATACGCAGTATTTT
>many|TRBV7-2|.|14|TRBJ1-1
CASSLSDRYTEAFF
TGTGCCAGCAGCTTAAGCGACAGATACACTGAAGCTTTCTTT
>many|TRBV29-1|TRBD1|13|TRBJ1-5
CSVVTSGGQPQHF
TGCAGCGTTGTTACCTCAGGGGGCCAGCCCCAGCATTTT
>.|TRBV10-2|.|15|TRBJ1-1
CASSSGPRENTEAFF
TGCGCCAGCAGTTCCGGGCCGAGAGAGAACACTGAAGCTTTCTTT
>many|TRBV4-1|.|17|TRBJ1-5
CASSQDRGDYSNQPQHF
TGCGCCAGCAGCCAAGATCGGGGAGACTATAGCAATCAGCCCCAGCATTTT